This T cell receptor (beta chain) was sequenced in a study of identical twins. TCRdb redid the calling of the 5' RACE reads with MiXCR, one entry per CDR3 protein. The repertoire holds approximately 600,000 distinct CDR3 sequences, with 9.6% as singletons. This clonotype has only a few counts. Deletions cut 0 bases from V and 6 bases from J, with 21 bases between. Germline CDR1 is LGHNA and CDR2 is YSLEER. The CDR3 is made up of 18 amino acids. These same records also appear under a second study, on yellow fever vaccine responses in identical twins.

This receptor was obtained from a young woman in good health. Sequenced sample: PBMCs. The V and J genes are TRBV4-3 and TRBJ2-1; D unresolved. The DNA for the CDR3 is TGCGCCAGCAGCCAAGATGGGTGGTATGAGTCCCCGGGCAATGAGCAGTTCTTC. It yields the protein CASSQDGWYESPGNEQFF.